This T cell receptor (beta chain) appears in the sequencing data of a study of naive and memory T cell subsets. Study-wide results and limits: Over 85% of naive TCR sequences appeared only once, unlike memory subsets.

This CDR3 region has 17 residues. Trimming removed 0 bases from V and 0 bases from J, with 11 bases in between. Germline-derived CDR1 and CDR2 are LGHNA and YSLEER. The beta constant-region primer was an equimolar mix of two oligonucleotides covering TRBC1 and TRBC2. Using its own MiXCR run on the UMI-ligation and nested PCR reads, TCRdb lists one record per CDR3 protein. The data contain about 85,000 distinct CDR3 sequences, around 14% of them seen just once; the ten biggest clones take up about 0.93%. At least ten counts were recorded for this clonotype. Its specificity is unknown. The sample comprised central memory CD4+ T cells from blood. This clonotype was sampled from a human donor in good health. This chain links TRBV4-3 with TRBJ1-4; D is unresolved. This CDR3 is CASSQDRTGATNEKLFF. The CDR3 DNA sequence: TGCGCCAGCAGCCAAGATCGCACTGGAGCAACTAATGAAAAACTGTTTTTT.